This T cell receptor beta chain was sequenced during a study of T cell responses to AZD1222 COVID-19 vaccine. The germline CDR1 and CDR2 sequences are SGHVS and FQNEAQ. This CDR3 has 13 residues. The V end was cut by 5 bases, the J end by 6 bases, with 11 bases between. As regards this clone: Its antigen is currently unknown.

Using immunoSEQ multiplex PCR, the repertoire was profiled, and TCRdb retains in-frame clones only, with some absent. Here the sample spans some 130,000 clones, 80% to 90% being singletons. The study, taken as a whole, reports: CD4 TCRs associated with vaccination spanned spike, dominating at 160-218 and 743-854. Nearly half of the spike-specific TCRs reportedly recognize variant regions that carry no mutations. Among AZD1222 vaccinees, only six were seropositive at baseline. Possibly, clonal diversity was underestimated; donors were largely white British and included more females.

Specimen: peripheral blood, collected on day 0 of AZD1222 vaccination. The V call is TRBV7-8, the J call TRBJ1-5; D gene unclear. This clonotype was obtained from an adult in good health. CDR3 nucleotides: TGTGCCAGCAGCCACGGCGGTTTTCAGCCCCAGCATTTT. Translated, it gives CASSHGGFQPQHF.